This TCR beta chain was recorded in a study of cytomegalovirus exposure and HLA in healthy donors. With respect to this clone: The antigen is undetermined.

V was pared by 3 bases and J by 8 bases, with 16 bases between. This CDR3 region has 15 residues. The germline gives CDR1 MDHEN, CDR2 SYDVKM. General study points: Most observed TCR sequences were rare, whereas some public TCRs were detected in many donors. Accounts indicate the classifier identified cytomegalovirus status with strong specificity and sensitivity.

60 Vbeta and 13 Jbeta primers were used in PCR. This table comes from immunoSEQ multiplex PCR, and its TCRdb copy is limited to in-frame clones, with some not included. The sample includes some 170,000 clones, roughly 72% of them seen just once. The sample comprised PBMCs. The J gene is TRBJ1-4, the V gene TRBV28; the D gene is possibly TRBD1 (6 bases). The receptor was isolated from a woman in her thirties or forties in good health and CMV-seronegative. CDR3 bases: TGTGCCAGCAGTTTTGGGGGCTCGCCCGGCGAAAAACTGTTTTTT. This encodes CASSFGGSPGEKLFF.